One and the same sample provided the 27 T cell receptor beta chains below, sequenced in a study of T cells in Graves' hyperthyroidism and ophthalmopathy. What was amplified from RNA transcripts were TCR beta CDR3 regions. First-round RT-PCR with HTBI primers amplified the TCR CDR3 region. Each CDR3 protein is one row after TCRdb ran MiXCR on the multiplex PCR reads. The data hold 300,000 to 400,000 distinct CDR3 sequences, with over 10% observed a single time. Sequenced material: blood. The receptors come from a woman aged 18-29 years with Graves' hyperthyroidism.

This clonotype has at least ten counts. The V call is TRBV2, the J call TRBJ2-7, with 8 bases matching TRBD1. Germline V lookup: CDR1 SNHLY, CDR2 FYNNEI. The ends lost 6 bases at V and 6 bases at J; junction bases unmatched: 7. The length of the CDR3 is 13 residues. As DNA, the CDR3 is TGTGCCAGCAGCCCCGGACAGGGACGCGAGCAGTACTTC. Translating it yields CASSPGQGREQYF. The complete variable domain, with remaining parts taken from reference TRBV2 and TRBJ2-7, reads EPEVTQTPSHQVTQMGQEVILRCVPISNHLYFYWYRQILGQKVEFLVSFYNNEISEKSEIFDDQFSVERPDGSNFTLKIRSTKLEDSAMYFCASSPGQGREQYFGPGTRLTVT.

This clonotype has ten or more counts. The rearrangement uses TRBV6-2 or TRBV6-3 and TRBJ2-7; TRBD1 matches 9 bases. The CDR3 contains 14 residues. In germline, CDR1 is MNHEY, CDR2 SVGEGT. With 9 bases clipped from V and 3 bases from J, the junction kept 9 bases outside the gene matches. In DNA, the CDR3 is TGTGCCAGTAGAGCCGGGACAGGGATCTACGAGCAGTACTTC. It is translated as CASRAGTGIYEQYF.

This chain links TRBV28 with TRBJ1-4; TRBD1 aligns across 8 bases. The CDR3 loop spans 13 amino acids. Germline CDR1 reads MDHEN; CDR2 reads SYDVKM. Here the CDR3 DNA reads TGTGCTGAAAGAGGGCAGGGGGCTGAAAAACTGTTTTTT. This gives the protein CAERGQGAEKLFF. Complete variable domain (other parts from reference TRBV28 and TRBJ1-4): DVKVTQSSRYLVKRTGEKVFLECVQDMDHENMFWYRQDPGLGLRLIYFSYDVKMKEKGDIPEGYSVSREKKERFSLILESASTNQTSMYLCAERGQGAEKLFFGSGTQLSVL.

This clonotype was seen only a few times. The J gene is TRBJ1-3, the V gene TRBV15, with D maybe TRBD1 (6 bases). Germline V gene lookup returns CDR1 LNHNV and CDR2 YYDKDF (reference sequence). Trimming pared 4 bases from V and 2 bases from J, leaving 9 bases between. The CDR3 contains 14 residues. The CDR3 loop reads CATSTTGTGNTIYF. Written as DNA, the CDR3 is TGTGCCACCAGCACCACAGGGACTGGAAACACCATATATTTT.

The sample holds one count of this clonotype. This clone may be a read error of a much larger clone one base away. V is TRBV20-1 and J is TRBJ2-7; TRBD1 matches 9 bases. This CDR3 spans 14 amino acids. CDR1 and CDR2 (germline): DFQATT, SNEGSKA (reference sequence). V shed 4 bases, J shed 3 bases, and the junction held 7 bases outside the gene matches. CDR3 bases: TGCAGTGCTAATGCCCGGGACAGGGTCTACGAGCAGTACTTC. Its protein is CSANARDRVYEQYF.

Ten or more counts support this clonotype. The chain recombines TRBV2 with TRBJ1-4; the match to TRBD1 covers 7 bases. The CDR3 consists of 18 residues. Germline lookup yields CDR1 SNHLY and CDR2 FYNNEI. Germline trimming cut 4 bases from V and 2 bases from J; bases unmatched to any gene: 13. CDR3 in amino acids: CASSAYRGRRDTNEKLFF. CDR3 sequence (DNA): TGTGCCAGCAGTGCCTATAGGGGGCGCCGGGACACTAATGAAAAACTGTTTTTT.

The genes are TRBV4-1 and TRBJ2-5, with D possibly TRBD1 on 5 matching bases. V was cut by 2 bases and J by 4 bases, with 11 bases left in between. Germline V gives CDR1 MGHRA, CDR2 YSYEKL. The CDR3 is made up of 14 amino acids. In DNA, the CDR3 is TGCGCCAGCAGCCAAACAGGATCAGGAGAGACCCAGTACTTC. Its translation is CASSQTGSGETQYF.

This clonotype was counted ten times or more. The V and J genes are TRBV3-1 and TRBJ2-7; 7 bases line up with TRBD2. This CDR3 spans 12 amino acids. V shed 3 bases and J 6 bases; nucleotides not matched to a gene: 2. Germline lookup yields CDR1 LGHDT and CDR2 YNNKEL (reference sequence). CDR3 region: CASSHGTIEQYF. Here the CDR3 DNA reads TGTGCCAGCAGCCACGGGACTATCGAGCAGTACTTC.

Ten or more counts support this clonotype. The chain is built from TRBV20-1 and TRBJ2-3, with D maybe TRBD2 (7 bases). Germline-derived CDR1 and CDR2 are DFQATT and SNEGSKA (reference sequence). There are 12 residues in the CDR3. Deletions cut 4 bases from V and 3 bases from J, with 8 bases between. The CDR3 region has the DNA TGCAGTGCTAAGGGGGGGACAGATACGCAGTATTTT. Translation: CSAKGGTDTQYF.

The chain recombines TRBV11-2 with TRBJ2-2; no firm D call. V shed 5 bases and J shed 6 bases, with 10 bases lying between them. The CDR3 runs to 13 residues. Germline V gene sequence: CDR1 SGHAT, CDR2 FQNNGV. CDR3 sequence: CASSTLRAGELFF. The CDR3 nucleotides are TGTGCCAGCAGCACTCTAAGGGCCGGGGAGCTGTTTTTT.

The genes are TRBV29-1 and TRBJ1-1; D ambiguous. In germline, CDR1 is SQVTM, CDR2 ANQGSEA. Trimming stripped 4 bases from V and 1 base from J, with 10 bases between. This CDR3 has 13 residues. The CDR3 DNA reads TGCAGCGTTGTTTCCGGAGGGAACACTGAAGCTTTCTTT. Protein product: CSVVSGGNTEAFF.

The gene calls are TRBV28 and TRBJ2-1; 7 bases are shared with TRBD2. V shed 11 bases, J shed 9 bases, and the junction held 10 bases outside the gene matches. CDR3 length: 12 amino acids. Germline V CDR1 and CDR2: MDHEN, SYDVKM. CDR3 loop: CAARGSFGEQFF. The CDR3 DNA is TGTGCCGCGCGGGGGAGCTTTGGTGAGCAGTTCTTC.

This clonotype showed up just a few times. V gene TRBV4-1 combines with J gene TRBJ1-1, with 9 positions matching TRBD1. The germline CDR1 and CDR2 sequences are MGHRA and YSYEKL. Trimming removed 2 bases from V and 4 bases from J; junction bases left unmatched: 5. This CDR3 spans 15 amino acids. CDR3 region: CASSQLTGGFTEAFF. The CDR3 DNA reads TGCGCCAGCAGCCAACTTACAGGGGGCTTCACTGAAGCTTTCTTT.

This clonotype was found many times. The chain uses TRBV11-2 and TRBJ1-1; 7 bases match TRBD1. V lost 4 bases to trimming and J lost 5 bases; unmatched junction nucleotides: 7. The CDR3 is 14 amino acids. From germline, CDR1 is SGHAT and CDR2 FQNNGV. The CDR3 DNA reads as TGTGCCAGCAGCTCACCCAAGGGGGCGACTGAAGCTTTCTTT. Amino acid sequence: CASSSPKGATEAFF.

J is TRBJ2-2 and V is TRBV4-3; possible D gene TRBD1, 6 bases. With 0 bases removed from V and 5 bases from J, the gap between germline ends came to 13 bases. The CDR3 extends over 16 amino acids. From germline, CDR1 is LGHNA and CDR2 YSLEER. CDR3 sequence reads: CASSQDGQGKTGELFF. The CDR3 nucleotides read TGCGCCAGCAGCCAAGATGGGCAGGGGAAGACCGGGGAGCTGTTTTTT.

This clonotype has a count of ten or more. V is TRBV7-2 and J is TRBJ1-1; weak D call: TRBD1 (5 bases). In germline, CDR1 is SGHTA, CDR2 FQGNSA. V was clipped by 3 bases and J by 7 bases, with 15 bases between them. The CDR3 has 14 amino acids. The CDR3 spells CASSLFPGLSEAFF. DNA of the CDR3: TGTGCCAGCAGCTTGTTCCCAGGGCTAAGTGAAGCTTTCTTT.

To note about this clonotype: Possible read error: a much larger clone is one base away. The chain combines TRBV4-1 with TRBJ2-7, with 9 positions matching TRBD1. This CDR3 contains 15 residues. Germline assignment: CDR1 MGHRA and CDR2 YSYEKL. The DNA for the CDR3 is TGCGCCGGCAGAACCGGGACAGGGCCACCCTACGAGCAGTACTTC. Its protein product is CAGRTGTGPPYEQYF.

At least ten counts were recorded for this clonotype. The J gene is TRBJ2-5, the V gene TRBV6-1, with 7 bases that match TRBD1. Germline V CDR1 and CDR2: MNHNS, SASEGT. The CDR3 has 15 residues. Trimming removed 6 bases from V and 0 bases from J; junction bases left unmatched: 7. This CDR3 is CASRPGQPYQETQYF. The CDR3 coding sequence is TGTGCCAGCAGGCCGGGACAGCCGTACCAAGAGACCCAGTACTTC.

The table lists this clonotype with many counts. The CDR3 region is CASSALGDPGRAFYNEQFF. CDR3 sequence (DNA): TGTGCCAGCAGCGCCCTGGGGGACCCCGGGAGGGCCTTCTACAATGAGCAGTTCTTC. The chain has TRBV9 and TRBJ2-1, with 8 bases matching TRBD2. The germline V gene encodes CDR1 SGDLS and CDR2 YYNGEE. The CDR3 contains 19 residues. V lost 3 bases and J lost 3; bases outside the gene matches: 17.

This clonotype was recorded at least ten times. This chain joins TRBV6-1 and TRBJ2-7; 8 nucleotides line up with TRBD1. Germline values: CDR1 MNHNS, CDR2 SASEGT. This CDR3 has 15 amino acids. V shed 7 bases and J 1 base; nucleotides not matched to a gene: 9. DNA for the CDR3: TGTGCCAGCAATCTGGCCTGGACAGGGTCCTACGAGCAGTACTTC. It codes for CASNLAWTGSYEQYF.

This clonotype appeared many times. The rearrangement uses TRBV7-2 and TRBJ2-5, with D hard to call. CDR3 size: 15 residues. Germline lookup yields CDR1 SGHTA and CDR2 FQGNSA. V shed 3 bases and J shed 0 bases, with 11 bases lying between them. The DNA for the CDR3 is TGTGCCAGCAGCTTCTACACTTTGTACCAAGAGACCCAGTACTTC. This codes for CASSFYTLYQETQYF.

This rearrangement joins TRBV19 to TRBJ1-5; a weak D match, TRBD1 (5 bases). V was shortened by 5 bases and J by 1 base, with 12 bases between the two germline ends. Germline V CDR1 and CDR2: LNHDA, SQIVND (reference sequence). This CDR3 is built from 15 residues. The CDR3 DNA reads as TGTGCCAGTAGTCTCTCGCGGGACAGCAATCAGCCCCAGCATTTT. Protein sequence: CASSLSRDSNQPQHF. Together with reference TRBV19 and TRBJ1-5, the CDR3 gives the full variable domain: DGGITQSPKYLFRKEGQNVTLSCEQNLNHDAMYWYRQDPGQGLRLIYYSQIVNDFQKGDIAEGYSVSREKKESFPLTVTSAQKNPTAFYLCASSLSRDSNQPQHFGDGTRLSIL.

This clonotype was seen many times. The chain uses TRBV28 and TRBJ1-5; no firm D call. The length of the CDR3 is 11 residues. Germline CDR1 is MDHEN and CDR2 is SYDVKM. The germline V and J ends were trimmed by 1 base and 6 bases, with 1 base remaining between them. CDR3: CASSLSQPQHF. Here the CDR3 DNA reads TGTGCCAGCAGTTTATCTCAGCCCCAGCATTTT.

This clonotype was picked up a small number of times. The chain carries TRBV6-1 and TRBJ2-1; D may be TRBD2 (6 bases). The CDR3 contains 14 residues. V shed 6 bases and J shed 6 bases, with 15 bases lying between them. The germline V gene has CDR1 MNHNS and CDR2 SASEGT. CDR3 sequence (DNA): TGTGCCAGCAGAGGGAGCAGGGAGGCCAATGAGCAGTTCTTC. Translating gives CASRGSREANEQFF.

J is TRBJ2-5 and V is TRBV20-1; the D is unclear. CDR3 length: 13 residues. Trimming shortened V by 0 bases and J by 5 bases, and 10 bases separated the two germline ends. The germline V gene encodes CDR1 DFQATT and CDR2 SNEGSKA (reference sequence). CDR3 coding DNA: TGCAGTGCTAGAGATCCCGGGCGGGAGACCCAGTACTTC. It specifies CSARDPGRETQYF.

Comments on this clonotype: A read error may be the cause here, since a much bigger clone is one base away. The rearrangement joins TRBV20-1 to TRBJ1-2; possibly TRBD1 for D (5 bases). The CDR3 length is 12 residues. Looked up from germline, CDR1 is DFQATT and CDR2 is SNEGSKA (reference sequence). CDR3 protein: CSAPGGNYCYTF. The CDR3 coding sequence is TGCAGTGCCCCGGGGGGGAACTATTGCTACACCTTC.

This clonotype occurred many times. The CDR3 reads CASSLARVRAEAFF. The CDR3 region has the DNA TGTGCCAGCAGCTTAGCGAGGGTAAGGGCTGAAGCTTTCTTT. This chain joins TRBV7-8 and TRBJ1-1; D is unresolved. This CDR3 comprises 14 residues. Germline CDR1 and CDR2: SGHVS and FQNEAQ. The V gene lost 0 bases and the J gene lost 6 bases, with 11 bases spanning the gap.